This is a list of T cell receptor beta chains from one sample in a study of beta chain features in type 1 diabetes. Clones were sequenced by immunoSEQ multiplex PCR, and TCRdb holds only the in-frame ones, with some missing. The table records 35,000 to 50,000 clones, approximately 53% of them present only once. Sequencing was carried out using stem cell memory CD4+ T cells from blood. These receptors all come from a woman aged 25 to 39 in good health. Both conserved end residues are part of each CDR3. The D gene is left open where the match is weak. Clone size, where shown, is once, few, many, or a class for clones that have expanded.

CDR3 protein: CASRSARRGGNQPQHF
CDR3 DNA: TGTGCCAGCAGGTCCGCGAGGAGGGGGGGAAATCAGCCCCAGCATTTT
J gene: TRBJ1-5
D gene: .
V gene: TRBV28
clone size: .

CDR3 protein: CASSKGTGGSYEQYF
CDR3 DNA: TGTGCCAGTAGTAAAGGGACAGGCGGCTCCTACGAGCAGTACTTC
J gene: TRBJ2-7
D gene: TRBD1
V gene: TRBV19
clone size: .

CDR3 protein: CASSHEDQPQHF
CDR3 DNA: TGTGCCAGCAGCCATGAGGATCAGCCCCAGCATTTT
J gene: TRBJ1-5
D gene: .
V gene: TRBV4-2
clone size: few

CDR3 protein: CASSPSGSRAGELFF
CDR3 DNA: TGTGCCAGCAGTCCTAGCGGGAGTAGAGCCGGGGAGCTGTTTTTT
J gene: TRBJ2-2
D gene: TRBD2
V gene: TRBV6-1
clone size: .

CDR3 protein: CASSLRTGSYEQYF
CDR3 DNA: TGTGCCAGCAGTCTACGGACAGGGTCCTACGAGCAGTACTTC
J gene: TRBJ2-7
D gene: TRBD1
V gene: TRBV27
clone size: .

CDR3 protein: CASSTSSGLAGTSSSYNEQFF
CDR3 DNA: TGTGCCAGCAGTACCTCCTCCGGACTAGCGGGCACATCGAGCTCCTACAATGAGCAGTTCTTC
J gene: TRBJ2-1
D gene: TRBD2
V gene: TRBV28
clone size: few

CDR3 protein: CASSLPGGIQETQYF
CDR3 DNA: TGTGCCAGCAGTTTACCGGGAGGAATCCAAGAGACCCAGTACTTC
J gene: TRBJ2-5
D gene: TRBD2
V gene: TRBV28
clone size: .

CDR3 protein: CAWEPGLAGDEQYF
CDR3 DNA: TGTGCCTGGGAGCCGGGACTAGCGGGAGACGAGCAGTACTTC
J gene: TRBJ2-7
D gene: TRBD2
V gene: TRBV30
clone size: .

CDR3 protein: CASSTGQGGNGYTF
CDR3 DNA: TGTGCCAGCAGCACCGGACAGGGTGGGAATGGCTACACCTTC
J gene: TRBJ1-2
D gene: TRBD1
V gene: TRBV5-4
clone size: .

CDR3 protein: CATSRDGQGNEKLFF
CDR3 DNA: TGTGCCACCAGCAGAGATGGTCAGGGTAATGAAAAACTGTTTTTT
J gene: TRBJ1-4
D gene: .
V gene: TRBV15
clone size: .

CDR3 protein: CSVRTGGGSYEQYF
CDR3 DNA: TGCAGCGTTCGGACAGGGGGTGGTTCCTACGAGCAGTACTTC
J gene: TRBJ2-7
D gene: TRBD1
V gene: TRBV29-1
clone size: few

CDR3 protein: CASSQGLAGDYEQYF
CDR3 DNA: TGTGCCAGCAGCCAGGGACTAGCGGGAGATTACGAGCAGTACTTC
J gene: TRBJ2-7
D gene: TRBD2
V gene: TRBV4-2
clone size: .

CDR3 protein: CASSLQGSSGREYNEQFF
CDR3 DNA: TGTGCCAGCAGCTTACAGGGGTCTAGCGGGAGAGAATACAATGAGCAGTTCTTC
J gene: TRBJ2-1
D gene: TRBD2
V gene: TRBV7-9
clone size: .

CDR3 protein: CASSNSGDIQYF
CDR3 DNA: TGTGCCAGCAGCAACTCGGGTGACATTCAGTACTTC
J gene: TRBJ2-4
D gene: .
V gene: TRBV7-9
clone size: few

CDR3 protein: CASSELTGTEAFF
CDR3 DNA: TGTGCCAGCAGTGAGCTGACAGGGACTGAAGCTTTCTTT
J gene: TRBJ1-1
D gene: TRBD1
V gene: TRBV6-1
clone size: .

CDR3 protein: CASTAGGAYEQYF
CDR3 DNA: TGCGCCAGCACAGCGGGAGGGGCCTACGAGCAGTACTTC
J gene: TRBJ2-7
D gene: TRBD2
V gene: TRBV10-2
clone size: few

CDR3 protein: CASSFDRRSSGANVLTF
CDR3 DNA: TGTGCCAGCAGTTTCGACAGGAGGAGCTCTGGGGCCAACGTCCTGACTTTC
J gene: TRBJ2-6
D gene: .
V gene: TRBV28
clone size: .

CDR3 protein: CATSPRLEFTEQFF
CDR3 DNA: TGTGCCACCAGCCCCCGACTAGAATTCACTGAGCAGTTCTTC
J gene: TRBJ2-1
D gene: .
V gene: TRBV15
clone size: .

CDR3 protein: CASSLQGGMNTEAFF
CDR3 DNA: TGTGCCAGCAGCTTACAGGGGGGCATGAACACTGAAGCTTTCTTT
J gene: TRBJ1-1
D gene: TRBD1
V gene: TRBV7-2
clone size: .

CDR3 protein: CASSLVVVPGVGNQPQHF
CDR3 DNA: TGTGCCAGCAGCTTAGTGGTCGTCCCGGGGGTGGGAAATCAGCCCCAGCATTTT
J gene: TRBJ1-5
D gene: .
V gene: TRBV7-2
clone size: few

CDR3 protein: CASSLPSGDEQFF
CDR3 DNA: TGTGCCAGCAGCTTACCTAGCGGCGATGAGCAGTTCTTC
J gene: TRBJ2-1
D gene: TRBD2
V gene: TRBV7-2
clone size: .

CDR3 protein: CASSPTGQGVTGYTF
CDR3 DNA: TGTGCCAGCAGTCCCACGGGACAGGGGGTTACTGGCTACACCTTC
J gene: TRBJ1-2
D gene: TRBD1
V gene: TRBV27
clone size: .

CDR3 protein: CASRKTVYEQYF
CDR3 DNA: TGTGCCAGCCGTAAGACAGTCTACGAGCAGTACTTC
J gene: TRBJ2-7
D gene: .
V gene: TRBV28
clone size: few

CDR3 protein: CATSGTENQPQHF
CDR3 DNA: TGTGCCACCTCCGGGACAGAGAATCAGCCCCAGCATTTT
J gene: TRBJ1-5
D gene: TRBD1
V gene: TRBV19
clone size: few

CDR3 protein: CASSQVSTRGANVLTF
CDR3 DNA: TGCGCCAGCAGCCAAGTATCGACGCGGGGGGCCAACGTCCTGACTTTC
J gene: TRBJ2-6
D gene: .
V gene: TRBV4-3
clone size: many

CDR3 protein: CASSLGREVETQYF
CDR3 DNA: TGTGCCAGCAGCTTAGGTCGGGAGGTGGAGACCCAGTACTTC
J gene: TRBJ2-5
D gene: TRBD2
V gene: TRBV11-2
clone size: .

CDR3 protein: CASSSLRGEETQYF
CDR3 DNA: TGTGCCAGCAGCTCCCTCCGGGGAGAAGAGACCCAGTACTTC
J gene: TRBJ2-5
D gene: .
V gene: TRBV5-4
clone size: .

CDR3 protein: CAWSVRDRGRRSNQPQHF
CDR3 DNA: TGTGCCTGGAGTGTACGGGACAGGGGGCGCAGAAGCAATCAGCCCCAGCATTTT
J gene: TRBJ1-5
D gene: TRBD1
V gene: TRBV30
clone size: .

CDR3 protein: CAWLAGAYNEQFF
CDR3 DNA: TGTGCCTGGCTAGCGGGAGCCTACAATGAGCAGTTCTTC
J gene: TRBJ2-1
D gene: TRBD2
V gene: TRBV30
clone size: .

CDR3 protein: CASSYSTSGPYNEQFF
CDR3 DNA: TGTGCCAGCAGTTACTCTACTAGCGGACCCTACAATGAGCAGTTCTTC
J gene: TRBJ2-1
D gene: TRBD2
V gene: TRBV6-5
clone size: .

CDR3 protein: CASSPWTSGRQETQYF
CDR3 DNA: TGTGCCAGCTCACCTTGGACTAGCGGGCGACAAGAGACCCAGTACTTC
J gene: TRBJ2-5
D gene: TRBD2
V gene: TRBV18
clone size: once

CDR3 protein: CASGNLAGGTHNEQFF
CDR3 DNA: TGCGCCAGCGGGAATCTAGCGGGAGGTACCCACAATGAGCAGTTCTTC
J gene: TRBJ2-1
D gene: TRBD2
V gene: TRBV23-1
clone size: .

CDR3 protein: CASSTDRGNYNEQFF
CDR3 DNA: TGTGCCAGCAGTACCGACAGGGGGAACTACAATGAGCAGTTCTTC
J gene: TRBJ2-1
D gene: TRBD1
V gene: TRBV11-1
clone size: .

CDR3 protein: CASSSGLAGGQVSTDTQYF
CDR3 DNA: TGTGCCAGCAGCTCGGGACTAGCGGGAGGGCAAGTCAGCACAGATACGCAGTATTTT
J gene: TRBJ2-3
D gene: TRBD2
V gene: TRBV5-4
clone size: few

CDR3 protein: CASSATSQLFF
CDR3 DNA: TGTGCCAGCAGTGCGACAAGTCAACTGTTTTTT
J gene: TRBJ1-4
D gene: .
V gene: TRBV28
clone size: .

CDR3 protein: CASSLPGLAGNEQFF
CDR3 DNA: TGTGCCAGCAGCCTCCCGGGACTAGCCGGCAATGAGCAGTTCTTC
J gene: TRBJ2-1
D gene: TRBD2
V gene: TRBV14
clone size: few

CDR3 protein: CASTPRDRQDTGELFF
CDR3 DNA: TGTGCCAGCACCCCCCGGGACAGACAGGACACCGGGGAGCTGTTTTTT
J gene: TRBJ2-2
D gene: TRBD1
V gene: TRBV5-4
clone size: .

CDR3 protein: CASRPSGAGGPYEQYF
CDR3 DNA: TGCGCCAGCAGGCCGTCCGGAGCGGGAGGCCCCTACGAGCAGTACTTC
J gene: TRBJ2-7
D gene: TRBD2
V gene: TRBV4-3
clone size: few

CDR3 protein: CASSTGARDGPTDEQFF
CDR3 DNA: TGTGCCAGCAGCACCGGGGCGCGGGACGGGCCTACGGATGAGCAGTTCTTC
J gene: TRBJ2-1
D gene: .
V gene: TRBV7-9
clone size: few

CDR3 protein: CASSSTTGGADTQYF
CDR3 DNA: TGTGCCAGCAGTTCGACGACAGGGGGGGCAGATACGCAGTATTTT
J gene: TRBJ2-3
D gene: TRBD1
V gene: TRBV6-5
clone size: .

CDR3 protein: CASSQVSGGELADTQYF
CDR3 DNA: TGCGCCAGCAGCCAAGTGAGCGGGGGCGAACTTGCAGATACGCAGTATTTT
J gene: TRBJ2-3
D gene: TRBD2
V gene: TRBV4-3
clone size: .

CDR3 protein: CASSLVSGGRNNEQFF
CDR3 DNA: TGCGCCAGCAGCTTAGTTAGTGGCGGGCGAAACAATGAGCAGTTCTTC
J gene: TRBJ2-1
D gene: .
V gene: TRBV5-1
clone size: .

CDR3 protein: CASSLEGQVVDEQFF
CDR3 DNA: TGCGCCAGCAGCTTGGAGGGGCAGGTGGTTGATGAGCAGTTCTTC
J gene: TRBJ2-1
D gene: .
V gene: TRBV5-1
clone size: few

CDR3 protein: CASSNSAEGNTGELFF
CDR3 DNA: TGCGCCAGCAGCAACTCGGCGGAGGGAAACACCGGGGAGCTGTTTTTT
J gene: TRBJ2-2
D gene: .
V gene: TRBV5-1
clone size: .

CDR3 protein: CASSLVGGTKETQYF
CDR3 DNA: TGTGCCAGCAGCTTAGTGGGGGGGACGAAAGAGACCCAGTACTTC
J gene: TRBJ2-5
D gene: TRBD2
V gene: TRBV7-9
clone size: .

CDR3 protein: CASSQRYRGQPQHF
CDR3 DNA: TGTGCCAGCAGCCAAAGGTATAGGGGTCAGCCCCAGCATTTT
J gene: TRBJ1-5
D gene: .
V gene: TRBV14
clone size: .

CDR3 protein: CASSPGQGNTEAFF
CDR3 DNA: TGTGCCAGCAGCCCCGGACAGGGGAACACTGAAGCTTTCTTT
J gene: TRBJ1-1
D gene: TRBD1
V gene: TRBV7-9
clone size: many

CDR3 protein: CASSLHGQGHNEQFF
CDR3 DNA: TGTGCCAGCAGTCTCCACGGACAGGGGCACAATGAGCAGTTCTTC
J gene: TRBJ2-1
D gene: TRBD1
V gene: TRBV28
clone size: .

CDR3 protein: CASSPRGTDTQYF
CDR3 DNA: TGTGCCAGCTCACCTCGGGGGACAGATACGCAGTATTTT
J gene: TRBJ2-3
D gene: .
V gene: TRBV18
clone size: .

CDR3 protein: CVPSASPSSYEQYF
CDR3 DNA: TGTGTCCCCAGCGCCAGCCCAAGCTCCTACGAGCAGTACTTC
J gene: TRBJ2-7
D gene: .
V gene: TRBV5-4
clone size: .

CDR3 protein: CASETLANYGYTF
CDR3 DNA: TGTGCCAGCGAGACACTGGCTAACTATGGCTACACCTTC
J gene: TRBJ1-2
D gene: .
V gene: TRBV28
clone size: few

CDR3 protein: CASSLDSGILNEQFF
CDR3 DNA: TGTGCCAGCAGCTTAGATAGCGGGATCCTCAATGAGCAGTTCTTC
J gene: TRBJ2-1
D gene: TRBD2
V gene: TRBV7-9
clone size: .

CDR3 protein: CASSLNPGYEQYF
CDR3 DNA: TGTGCCAGCAGCTTAAACCCGGGCTACGAGCAGTACTTC
J gene: TRBJ2-7
D gene: .
V gene: TRBV7-2
clone size: .

CDR3 protein: CASRPSQGQNYGYTF
CDR3 DNA: TGCGCCAGCAGGCCCTCTCAGGGGCAAAACTATGGCTACACCTTC
J gene: TRBJ1-2
D gene: .
V gene: TRBV5-1
clone size: .